This T cell receptor beta chain was captured in a study of T cell changes during pregnancy in multiple sclerosis. TCRdb keeps only in-frame clones here, not all; method: immunoSEQ multiplex PCR. The profile shows tens of thousands of clones, roughly 93% of them singletons. Trimming removed 3 bases from V and 4 bases from J, with 10 bases in between. This CDR3 spans 14 amino acids. Germline V CDR1 and CDR2: MNHEY, SMNVEV (reference sequence). The specimen was peripheral blood, collected after pregnancy. The chain uses TRBV27 and TRBJ2-1; D possibly corresponds to TRBD2 (6 bases). The sequence was collected from a female donor with multiple sclerosis, enrolled in a pregnancy study. CDR3 DNA: TGTGCCAGCAGTTTTCGGGAGAGGTACAATGAGCAGTTCTTC. It codes for CASSFRERYNEQFF.